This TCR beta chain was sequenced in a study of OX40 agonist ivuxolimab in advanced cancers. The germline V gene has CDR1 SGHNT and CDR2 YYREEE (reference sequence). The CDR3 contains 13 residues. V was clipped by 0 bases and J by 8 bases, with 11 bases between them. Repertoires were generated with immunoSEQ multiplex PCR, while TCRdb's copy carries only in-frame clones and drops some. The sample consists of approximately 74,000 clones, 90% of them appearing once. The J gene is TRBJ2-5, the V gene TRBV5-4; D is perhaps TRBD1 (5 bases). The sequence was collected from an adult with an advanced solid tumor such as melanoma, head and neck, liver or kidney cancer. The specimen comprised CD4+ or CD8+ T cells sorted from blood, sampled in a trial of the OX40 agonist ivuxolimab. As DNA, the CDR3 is TGTGCCAGCAGCTTGGAAGGGGTGGGAACCCAGTACTTC. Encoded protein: CASSLEGVGTQYF. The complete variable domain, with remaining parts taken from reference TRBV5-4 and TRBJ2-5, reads ETGVTQSPTHLIKTRGQQVTLRCSSQSGHNTVSWYQQALGQGPQFIFQYYREEENGRGNFPPRFSGLQFPNYSSELNVNALELDDSALYLCASSLEGVGTQYFGPGTRLLVL.